This passage covers 20 T cell receptor beta chains from one sample sequenced in a study of T cells in Graves' hyperthyroidism and ophthalmopathy. TCR beta CDR3 regions were amplified from RNA transcripts. HTBI primers drove first-round RT-PCR of the TCR CDR3. Via MiXCR, TCRdb re-called the multiplex PCR reads, giving one row per CDR3 protein. The sample lists a few hundred thousand distinct CDR3 sequences, more than 45% seen once, with about 8.3% in the top ten. Sequencing was performed on peripheral blood or thyroid tissue (not recorded which). These receptors were obtained from a woman aged 18-29 years with Graves' hyperthyroidism.

The rearrangement links TRBV11-2 to TRBJ2-3; D gene ambiguous. The germline V and J ends were trimmed by 2 bases and 4 bases, with 10 bases remaining between them. Germline V lookup: CDR1 SGHAT, CDR2 FQNNGV. This CDR3 is built from 14 residues. DNA of the CDR3: TGTGCCAGCAGCTTATGGCAGGCCCCAGATACGCAGTATTTT. Residues: CASSLWQAPDTQYF.

This clonotype has only a few counts. This sequence joins TRBV7-7 and TRBJ2-7; D is unclear. The CDR3 contains 15 residues. Trimming shortened V by 8 bases and J by 0 bases, and 17 bases separated the two germline ends. Per the germline V gene, CDR1 is SSHAT and CDR2 is FNYEAQ (reference sequence). The CDR3 reads CASSPESTYSYEQYF. CDR3 bases: TGTGCCAGCTCCCCGGAATCGACTTACTCCTACGAGCAGTACTTC.

Ten or more counts support this clonotype. The chain recombines TRBV7-9 with TRBJ2-7; TRBD2 agrees at 11 bases. Germline V gives CDR1 SEHNR, CDR2 FQNEAQ (reference sequence). Trimming removed 4 bases from V and 4 bases from J; junction bases left unmatched: 6. The CDR3 has 15 residues. The CDR3 DNA reads as TGTGCCAGCAGCTCAAGACTAGCGGGGATTTACGAGCAGTACTTC. It specifies CASSSRLAGIYEQYF.

The table lists this clonotype with a few counts. This sequence joins TRBV5-1 and TRBJ2-7; TRBD1 matches 9 bases. There are 13 residues in the CDR3. The V gene's germline CDR1 is SGHRS and CDR2 YFSETQ. V gave up 7 bases and J gave up 2 bases; unmatched junction bases: 4. The CDR3 reads CASATGGAYEQYF. CDR3 nucleotide sequence: TGCGCCAGCGCGACAGGGGGAGCCTACGAGCAGTACTTC.

This rearrangement joins TRBV7-9 to TRBJ1-2, with D perhaps TRBD1 (5 bases). Trimming removed 2 bases from V and 14 bases from J, with 12 bases in between. Germline V gene lookup returns CDR1 SEHNR and CDR2 FQNEAQ (reference sequence). This CDR3 region has 11 residues. CDR3 nucleotide sequence: TGTGCCAGCAGCTTACAGGGCGATCATACCTTC. It encodes CASSLQGDHTF.

CDR3 amino acids: CASSLDSGADGYTF. Written as DNA, the CDR3 is TGTGCCAGCAGCTTAGATTCGGGGGCAGATGGCTACACCTTC. The V gene is TRBV11-2, the J gene TRBJ1-2; D may be TRBD1 (6 bases). The CDR3 has 14 residues. V gave up 0 bases and J gave up 6 bases, with 11 bases separating them. Looked up from germline, CDR1 is SGHAT and CDR2 is FQNNGV.

A remark on this clonotype: At one boundary the junction diverges from the germline segment, which might be a read error. V gene TRBV6-1 combines with J gene TRBJ2-1, with TRBD1 identical over 9 bases. Germline loops: CDR1 MNHNS, CDR2 SASEGT. CDR3 size: 14 residues. This CDR3 is CAISDGTGYDEQFF. As DNA, the CDR3 is TGTGCCATCAGTGATGGGACAGGGTACGATGAGCAGTTCTTC.

Details on this clonotype: A much larger clonotype is one base distant, so this may be a read error. This chain joins TRBV29-1 and TRBJ1-2; D not resolved. Germline V gives CDR1 SQVTM, CDR2 ANQGSEA. Trimming pared 2 bases from V and 2 bases from J, leaving 18 bases between. There are 16 residues in the CDR3. In DNA, the CDR3 is TGCAGCGTTGAATCCCCCGGTTCCCTGCACAACTATGGCTACACCTTC. It is translated as CSVESPGSLHNYGYTF.

Many counts were recorded for this clonotype. The rearrangement links TRBV28 to TRBJ1-2; 11 bases fit TRBD1. The CDR3 is 15 residues long. Trimming cost V 5 bases and J 6 bases; bases outside gene matches: 8. Looked up from germline, CDR1 is MDHEN and CDR2 is SYDVKM. The CDR3 protein is CASSPGQGARDGYTF. The CDR3 bases are TGTGCCAGCAGTCCAGGACAGGGGGCACGAGATGGCTACACCTTC.

This clonotype appeared a few times. The chain carries TRBV2 and TRBJ1-2; D ambiguous. Trimming shortened V by 6 bases and J by 8 bases, and 13 bases separated the two germline ends. There are 12 residues in the CDR3. The germline V gene encodes CDR1 SNHLY and CDR2 FYNNEI. Written as DNA, the CDR3 is TGTGCCAGCAGGGATCCGGTTGACGGCTACACCTTC. Translation: CASRDPVDGYTF. The full variable domain, in which reference TRBV2 and TRBJ1-2 provide the parts outside the CDR3, is EPEVTQTPSHQVTQMGQEVILRCVPISNHLYFYWYRQILGQKVEFLVSFYNNEISEKSEIFDDQFSVERPDGSNFTLKIRSTKLEDSAMYFCASRDPVDGYTFGSGTRLTVV.

This clonotype showed up many times. The V gene is TRBV4-1, the J gene TRBJ2-2; TRBD2 matches at 8 bases. V dropped 1 base and J dropped 1; count of bases not matched to a gene: 2. CDR1 and CDR2 (germline): MGHRA, YSYEKL. The CDR3 extends over 16 amino acids. CDR3 bases: TGCGCCAGCAGCCAAGGGGGACTAGGGAACACCGGGGAGCTGTTTTTT. Translated: CASSQGGLGNTGELFF.

V usage is TRBV15 and J usage is TRBJ1-2; TRBD1 is a possible D gene (6 bases). The CDR3 runs 15 residues. Germline V gene sequence: CDR1 LNHNV, CDR2 YYDKDF (reference sequence). V was clipped by 0 bases and J by 7 bases, with 15 bases between them. The CDR3: CATSRDRQAGAGYTF. In DNA form, the CDR3 reads TGTGCCACCAGCAGAGATCGTCAAGCAGGGGCTGGCTACACCTTC.

In this sample, this clonotype turned up many times. CDR3 sequence: CASSLTGGNEQFF. The CDR3 bases are TGTGCCAGCAGCTTAACAGGGGGCAATGAGCAGTTCTTC. This chain links TRBV7-9 with TRBJ2-7; 8 nucleotides line up with TRBD1. Matching the DNA end better, TRBJ2-1 makes the J call doubtful. There are 13 residues in the CDR3. CDR1 and CDR2 (germline): SEHNR, FQNEAQ (reference sequence).

This clonotype was counted at least ten times. This rearrangement joins TRBV9 to TRBJ1-5; 10 bases line up with TRBD1. Trimming took 6 bases from V and 5 from J; bases not matched to a gene: 11. Germline V gene lookup returns CDR1 SGDLS and CDR2 YYNGEE. This CDR3 region has 16 residues. The CDR3, as DNA: TGTGCCAGCACCCATCCCGGGACAGGGGTCGATCAGCCCCAGCATTTT. This gives the protein CASTHPGTGVDQPQHF.

There are a few counts of this clonotype. This rearrangement joins TRBV27 to TRBJ1-4; no clear D. Germline assignment: CDR1 MNHEY and CDR2 SMNVEV (reference sequence). V lost 3 bases, J lost 8 bases, and 10 bases lay in between. The length of the CDR3 is 13 residues. CDR3 DNA sequence: TGTGCCAGCAGTTTCCGGAGGACCGAAAAACTGTTTTTT. This gives the protein CASSFRRTEKLFF.

This clonotype was seen a handful of times. The chain employs TRBV7-2 and TRBJ2-2; D remains ambiguous. Germline V gene sequence: CDR1 SGHTA, CDR2 FQGNSA. The CDR3 totals 9 residues. V gave up 7 bases and J gave up 8 bases, with 2 bases separating them. CDR3 DNA: TGTGCCAGCATGGGGGAGCTGTTTTTT. Protein: CASMGELFF. Full variable domain (remainder filled in from reference TRBV7-2 and TRBJ2-2): GAGVSQSPSNKVTEKGKDVELRCDPISGHTALYWYRQSLGQGLEFLIYFQGNSAPDKSGLPSDRFSAERTGGSVSTLTIQRTQQEDSAVYLCASMGELFFGEGSRLTVL.

About this clonotype: This may stem from a read error, because a much larger clone lies one nucleotide away. In this CDR3 the conserved last residue, phenylalanine or tryptophan, is missing, so a read error is likely. The chain carries TRBV20-1 and TRBJ2-5; 15 nucleotides line up with TRBD2. Germline assignment: CDR1 DFQATT and CDR2 SNEGSKA (reference sequence). The V gene end was trimmed by 6 bases and the J gene end by 4 bases; junction bases not matched to a gene: 6. The CDR3 contains 15 residues. For the CDR3, the DNA is TGCAGTGCCTACGGACTAGCGGGAGGGCGAGAGACCCAGTACTCC. This encodes CSAYGLAGGRETQYS.

This clonotype was detected only a few times. The chain links TRBV20-1 to TRBJ2-2; 13 positions agree with TRBD2. The germline V gene has CDR1 DFQATT and CDR2 SNEGSKA (reference sequence). The CDR3 loop spans 13 amino acids. After removal of 5 bases from V and 9 bases from J, the junction contained 3 bases not matched to a gene. The CDR3 sequence is CSAGGLAGWELFF. The CDR3 region has the DNA TGCAGTGCTGGGGGACTAGCGGGATGGGAGCTGTTTTTT.

This clonotype appeared many times. The chain couples TRBV19 to TRBJ1-5, with 7 bases that match TRBD1. This CDR3 is built from 13 residues. Per the germline V gene, CDR1 is LNHDA and CDR2 is SQIVND (reference sequence). V gave up 3 bases and J gave up 5 bases; unmatched junction bases: 1. DNA of the CDR3: TGTGCCAGTAGTATTGGACAGGATCAGCCCCAGCATTTT. Amino acid sequence: CASSIGQDQPQHF.

This clonotype was observed at least ten times. The chain joins TRBV29-1 to TRBJ2-3; no firm D call. The germline gives CDR1 SQVTM, CDR2 ANQGSEA. V lost 4 bases to trimming and J lost 6 bases, with 11 bases between them. The CDR3 loop spans 12 amino acids. CDR3 loop: CSVVAQFDTQYF. The DNA of the CDR3 is TGCAGCGTTGTAGCCCAATTCGATACGCAGTATTTT.